This record concerns one TCR beta chain sequence. Antigen unknown. The data derive from a study of a mutant IDH1 vaccine in newly diagnosed glioma. Across the whole study: The treated group averaged approximately 42 years old and was roughly 60% male, around 38% female. Whole-study findings and limits: Vaccine-induced responses were seen in approximately 93% of patients, spanning several MHC alleles. Changes in top peripheral clonotypes did not appear linked to pseudoprogression.

The CDR3 is 14 residues long. Germline V gene data show CDR1 as SNHLY and CDR2 as FYNNEI. The junction had 8 bases not matched to a gene; V was cut back by 7 bases and J by 3 bases. Time point denoted: baseline, week 1 (first vaccination visit). As for treatment: pre-vaccination baseline after standard-of-care therapy. New IDH1-mutant, ATRX-lost WHO grade 3 or 4 astrocytomas occurred in donors. The protocol was immunoSEQ multiplex PCR, while the TCRdb copy is restricted to in-frame clones and leaves out a portion. The sample records about 66,000 clones, about 86% being singletons. Material: PBMCs, obtained from a glioma patient treated with radiotherapy, temozolomide or both. The sequence derives from a man aged 25 to 45 with glioma. The chain joins TRBV2 to TRBJ1-1, with 7 positions matching TRBD1. In nucleotides, the CDR3 is TGTGCCAGCAATGGGGGACAGAGCTACACTGAAGCTTTCTTT. Its protein is CASNGGQSYTEAFF.